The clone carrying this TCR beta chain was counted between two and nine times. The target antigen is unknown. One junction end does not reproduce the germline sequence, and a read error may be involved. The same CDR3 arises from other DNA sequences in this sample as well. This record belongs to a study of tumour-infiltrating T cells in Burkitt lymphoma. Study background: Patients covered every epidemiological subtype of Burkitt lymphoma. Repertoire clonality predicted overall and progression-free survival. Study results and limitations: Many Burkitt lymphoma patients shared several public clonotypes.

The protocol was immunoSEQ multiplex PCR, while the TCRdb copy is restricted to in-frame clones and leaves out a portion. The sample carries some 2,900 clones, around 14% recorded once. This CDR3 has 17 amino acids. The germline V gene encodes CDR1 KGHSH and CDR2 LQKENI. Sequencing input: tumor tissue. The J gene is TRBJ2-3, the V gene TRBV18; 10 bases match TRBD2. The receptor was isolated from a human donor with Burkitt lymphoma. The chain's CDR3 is CASSPLRTSGDTDTQYF. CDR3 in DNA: TGTGCCAGTTCACCACTGCGGACTAGCGGAGACACAGATACGCAGTATTTT.